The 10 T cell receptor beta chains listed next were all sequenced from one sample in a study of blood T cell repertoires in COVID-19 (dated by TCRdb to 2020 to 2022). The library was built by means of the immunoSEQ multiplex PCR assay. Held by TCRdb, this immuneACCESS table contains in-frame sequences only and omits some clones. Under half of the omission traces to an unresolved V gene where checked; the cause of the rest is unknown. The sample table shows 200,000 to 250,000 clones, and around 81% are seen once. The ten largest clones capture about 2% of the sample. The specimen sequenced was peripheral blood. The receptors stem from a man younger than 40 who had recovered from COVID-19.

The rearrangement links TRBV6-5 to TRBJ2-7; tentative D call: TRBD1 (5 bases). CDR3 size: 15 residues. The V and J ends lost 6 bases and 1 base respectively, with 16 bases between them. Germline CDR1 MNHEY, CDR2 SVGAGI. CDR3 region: CASRWSTELSYEQYF. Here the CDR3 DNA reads TGTGCCAGCAGGTGGTCGACAGAACTATCCTACGAGCAGTACTTC.

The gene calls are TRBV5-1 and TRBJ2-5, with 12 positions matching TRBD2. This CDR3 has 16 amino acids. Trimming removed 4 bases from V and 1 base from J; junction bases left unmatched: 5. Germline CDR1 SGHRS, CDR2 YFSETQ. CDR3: CASSPRTSGAQETQYF. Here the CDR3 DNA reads TGCGCCAGCAGCCCAAGGACTAGCGGGGCCCAAGAGACCCAGTACTTC. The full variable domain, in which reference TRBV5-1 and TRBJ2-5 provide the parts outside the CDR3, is KAGVTQTPRYLIKTRGQQVTLSCSPISGHRSVSWYQQTPGQGLQFLFEYFSETQRNKGNFPGRFSGRQFSNSRSEMNVSTLELGDSALYLCASSPRTSGAQETQYFGPGTRLLVL.

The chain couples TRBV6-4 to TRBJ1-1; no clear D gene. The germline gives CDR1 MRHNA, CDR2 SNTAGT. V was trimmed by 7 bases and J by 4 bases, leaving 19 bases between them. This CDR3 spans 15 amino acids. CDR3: CASKPEEGKGTEAFF. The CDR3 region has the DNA TGTGCCAGCAAACCCGAAGAGGGTAAGGGCACTGAAGCTTTCTTT.

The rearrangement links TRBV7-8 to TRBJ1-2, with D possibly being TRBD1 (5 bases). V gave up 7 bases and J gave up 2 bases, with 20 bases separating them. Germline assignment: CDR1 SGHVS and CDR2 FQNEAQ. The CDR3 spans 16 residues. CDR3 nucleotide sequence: TGTGCCAGCACCCCCCTTGGGGGGGTAACGAACTATGGCTACACCTTC. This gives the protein CASTPLGGVTNYGYTF.

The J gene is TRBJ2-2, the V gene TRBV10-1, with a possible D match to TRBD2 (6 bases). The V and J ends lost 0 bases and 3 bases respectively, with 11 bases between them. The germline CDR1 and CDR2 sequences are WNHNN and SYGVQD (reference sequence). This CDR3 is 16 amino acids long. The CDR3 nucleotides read TGCGCCAGCAGTGAGTCGGGGGGAAGATACACCGGGGAGCTGTTTTTT. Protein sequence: CASSESGGRYTGELFF.

The CDR3 nucleotides read TGCGCCAGCAGCTCATCCCCTACAGGGTCGACTGAAGCTTTCTTT. It is translated as CASSSSPTGSTEAFF. J is TRBJ1-1 and V is TRBV5-1; tentatively, D is TRBD1 (6 bases). Germline CDR1 SGHRS, CDR2 YFSETQ. This CDR3 contains 15 residues. The V gene lost 3 bases and the J gene lost 5 bases, with 17 bases spanning the gap. The whole variable domain, filled in from reference TRBV5-1 and TRBJ1-1, reads KAGVTQTPRYLIKTRGQQVTLSCSPISGHRSVSWYQQTPGQGLQFLFEYFSETQRNKGNFPGRFSGRQFSNSRSEMNVSTLELGDSALYLCASSSSPTGSTEAFFGQGTRLTVV.

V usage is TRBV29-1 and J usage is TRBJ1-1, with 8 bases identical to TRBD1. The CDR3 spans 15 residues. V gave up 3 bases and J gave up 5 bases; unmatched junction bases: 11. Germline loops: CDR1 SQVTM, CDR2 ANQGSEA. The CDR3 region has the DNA TGCAGCGTTGAGCTCCGGCAGGGGGCTCAGACTGAAGCTTTCTTT. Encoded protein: CSVELRQGAQTEAFF.

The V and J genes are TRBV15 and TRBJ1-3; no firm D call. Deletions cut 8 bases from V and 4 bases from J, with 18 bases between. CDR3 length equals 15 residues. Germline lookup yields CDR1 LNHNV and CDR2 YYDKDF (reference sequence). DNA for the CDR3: TGTGCCACCTCGGTGCGGTCGGGTCTCGGAAACACCATATATTTT. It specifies CATSVRSGLGNTIYF. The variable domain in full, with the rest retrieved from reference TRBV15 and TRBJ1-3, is DAMVIQNPRYQVTQFGKPVTLSCSQTLNHNVMYWYQQKSSQAPKLLFHYYDKDFNNEADTPDNFQSRRPNTSFCFLDIRSPGLGDTAMYLCATSVRSGLGNTIYFGEGSWLTVV.

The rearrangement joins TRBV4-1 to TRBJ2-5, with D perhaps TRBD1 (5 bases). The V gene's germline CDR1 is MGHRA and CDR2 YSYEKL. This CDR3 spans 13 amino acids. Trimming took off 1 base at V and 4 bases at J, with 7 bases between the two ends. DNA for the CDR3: TGCGCCAGCAGCCAAGTGGGGCTAGAGACCCAGTACTTC. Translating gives CASSQVGLETQYF.

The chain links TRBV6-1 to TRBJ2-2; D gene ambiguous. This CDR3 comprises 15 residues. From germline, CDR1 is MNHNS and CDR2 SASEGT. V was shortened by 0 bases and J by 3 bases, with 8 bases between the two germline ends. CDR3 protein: CASSEAEDHTGELFF. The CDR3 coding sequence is TGTGCCAGCAGTGAAGCTGAGGATCACACCGGGGAGCTGTTTTTT.